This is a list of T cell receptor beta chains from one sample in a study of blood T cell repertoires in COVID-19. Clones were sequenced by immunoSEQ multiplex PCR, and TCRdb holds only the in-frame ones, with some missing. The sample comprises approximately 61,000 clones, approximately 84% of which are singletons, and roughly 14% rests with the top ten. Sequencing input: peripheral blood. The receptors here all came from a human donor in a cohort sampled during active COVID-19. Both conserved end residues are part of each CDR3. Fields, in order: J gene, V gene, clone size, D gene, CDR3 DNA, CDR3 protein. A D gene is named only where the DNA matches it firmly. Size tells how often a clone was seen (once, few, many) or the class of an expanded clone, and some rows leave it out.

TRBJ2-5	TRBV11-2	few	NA	TGTGCCAGCAGCTTAGTCAGGGCTGGAAAGACCCAGTACTTC	CASSLVRAGKTQYF
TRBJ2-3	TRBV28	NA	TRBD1	TGTGCCAGCAGTTGGGGGACAGAGACAGATACGCAGTATTTT	CASSWGTETDTQYF
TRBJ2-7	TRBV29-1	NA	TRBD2	TGCAGCGTGGAGACTAGCGGGAGGACCAGCTCCTACGAGCAGTACTTC	CSVETSGRTSSYEQYF
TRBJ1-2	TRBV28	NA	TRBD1	TGTGCCAGCAGTGGGCTCCGGGACAGGGGACCCAGCTTC	CASSGLRDRGPSF
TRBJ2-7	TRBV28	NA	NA	TGTGCCAGCATGTCTAGCCGCTCCTACGAGCAGTACTTC	CASMSSRSYEQYF
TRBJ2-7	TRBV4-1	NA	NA	TGCGCCAGCAGGCGGACCGGGACGGGGGATTACGAGCAGTACTTC	CASRRTGTGDYEQYF
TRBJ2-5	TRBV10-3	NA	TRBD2	TGTGCCACTTCTCGGGGGGGAGGGGATGAAGAGACCCAGTACTTC	CATSRGGGDEETQYF
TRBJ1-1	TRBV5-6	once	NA	TGTGCCAGCAGCGCCGACTTGAACACTGAAGCTTTCTTT	CASSADLNTEAFF
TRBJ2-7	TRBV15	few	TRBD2	TGTGCCACCACCTCCGGGACTAGCGGGAAGGCAGAGCAGTACTTC	CATTSGTSGKAEQYF
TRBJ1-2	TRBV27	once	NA	TGTGCCAGCCTCGGGAGGGGAGGTCCCTATGGCTACACCTTC	CASLGRGGPYGYTF
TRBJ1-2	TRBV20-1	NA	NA	TGCAGTGCTAGAGATGAGGGGGACTACACCTTC	CSARDEGDYTF
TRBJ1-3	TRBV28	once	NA	TGTGCCAGCAGACAAGGAAACACCATATATTTT	CASRQGNTIYF
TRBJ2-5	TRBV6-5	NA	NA	TGTGCCAGCAGTTACTCGTCCAGGTCCCAAGAGACCCAGTACTTC	CASSYSSRSQETQYF
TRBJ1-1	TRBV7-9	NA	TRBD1	TGTGCCGCCTCAGGGGGCGCGAACACTGAAGCTTTCTTT	CAASGGANTEAFF
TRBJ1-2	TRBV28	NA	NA	TGTGCCAGCAGTTCCACAAGGGAGGGCTTACGATCCTATGGCTACACCTTC	CASSSTREGLRSYGYTF
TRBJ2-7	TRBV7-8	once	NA	TGTGCCAGCAGCTTGGGCCTAAGCTCCTACGAGCAGTACTTC	CASSLGLSSYEQYF
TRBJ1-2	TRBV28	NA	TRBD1	TGTGCCAGCAGTTCTTCCACCGGGACAGGGAGAAACTATGGCTACACCTTC	CASSSSTGTGRNYGYTF
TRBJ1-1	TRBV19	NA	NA	TGTGCCAGTAGTGACCCTCCGGCTGGCGGCACTGAAGCTTTCTTT	CASSDPPAGGTEAFF
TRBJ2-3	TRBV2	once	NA	TGTGCCAGCAGCCGCCAGACTAGTGCAGGCGATACGCAGTATTTT	CASSRQTSAGDTQYF
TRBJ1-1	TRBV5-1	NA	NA	TGCGCCAGCAGCTTGGATCCGTGGAACACTGAAGCTTTCTTT	CASSLDPWNTEAFF
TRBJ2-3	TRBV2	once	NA	TGTGCCAGCAGCACGCGGATTTACACAGATACGCAGTATTTT	CASSTRIYTDTQYF
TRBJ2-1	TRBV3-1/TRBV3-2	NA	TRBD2	TGTGCCAGCAGCCATGGGGCTAGCGGGAACAATGAGCAGTTCTTC	CASSHGASGNNEQFF
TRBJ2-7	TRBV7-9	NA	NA	TGTGCCAGCAGCCCAAGGGAGGAGGAATTCTACGAGCAGTACTTC	CASSPREEEFYEQYF
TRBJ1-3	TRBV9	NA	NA	TGTGCCAGCAGCGTACTCCCACGGTGGAGGACTGGAAACACCATATATTTT	CASSVLPRWRTGNTIYF
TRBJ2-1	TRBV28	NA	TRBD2	TGTGCCAGCAGTTCACTACTAGCGGGAGATAACAATGAGCAGTTCTTC	CASSSLLAGDNNEQFF
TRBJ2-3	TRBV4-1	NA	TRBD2	TGCGCCAGCAGCCAAGGACGGGAGGGACGCCCGCGAAGCACAGATACGCAGTATTTT	CASSQGREGRPRSTDTQYF
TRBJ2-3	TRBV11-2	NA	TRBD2	TGTGCCAGCAGCCCGACGCAGGGACTAGGGGCAGATACGCAGTATTTT	CASSPTQGLGADTQYF
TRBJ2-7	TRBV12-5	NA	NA	TGTGCTAGTGCCCTTGTGAGCGGATACTCCTACGAGCAGTACTTC	CASALVSGYSYEQYF
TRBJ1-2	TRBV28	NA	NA	TGTGCCAGCAGTTTAGATTGGGCGCCGGATGGCTACACCTTC	CASSLDWAPDGYTF
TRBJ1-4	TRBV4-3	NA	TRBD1	TGCGCCAGCAGCCAAGGGGACAGGGTGGGTGAAAAACTGTTTTTT	CASSQGDRVGEKLFF
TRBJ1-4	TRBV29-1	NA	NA	TGCAGCGTTGACGGGCTGGGGGGTAATGAAAAACTGTTTTTT	CSVDGLGGNEKLFF
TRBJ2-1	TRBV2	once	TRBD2	TGTGCCAGCAGTCCCCGACTAGCGGGAGTGGTTGAGCAGTTCTTC	CASSPRLAGVVEQFF
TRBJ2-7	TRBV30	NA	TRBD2	TGTGCCTGGAGTGTACAGCTAGCGGGGCCTTACGAGCAGTACTTC	CAWSVQLAGPYEQYF
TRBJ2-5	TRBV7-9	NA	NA	TGTGCCAGCAGGGAGCAGGGACATCAAGAGACCCAGTACTTC	CASREQGHQETQYF
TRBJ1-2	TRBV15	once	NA	TGTGCCACCAGCACCCGGACAGACGACTATGGCTACACCTTC	CATSTRTDDYGYTF
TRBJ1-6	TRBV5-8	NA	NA	TGTGCCAGCATAGAGAGGATGGTGAATTCACCCCTCCACTTT	CASIERMVNSPLHF
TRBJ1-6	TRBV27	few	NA	TGTGCCAGCAGTCCTTGGGTAGCTAATTCACCCCTCCACTTT	CASSPWVANSPLHF
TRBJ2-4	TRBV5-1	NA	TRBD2	TGCGCCAGCAGCGCCGGGACTAGCGGGAGGGTAGCCAAAAACATTCAGTACTTC	CASSAGTSGRVAKNIQYF
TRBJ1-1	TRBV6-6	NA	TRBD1	TGTGCCAGCAGTCCGACCGGGACAGGAAGCCAAGCTTTCTTT	CASSPTGTGSQAFF
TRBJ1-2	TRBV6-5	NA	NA	TGTGCCACCGGGGTTGGCTATGGCTACACCTTC	CATGVGYGYTF
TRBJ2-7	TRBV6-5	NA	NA	TGTGCCAGCAGTAGACCTTGGGACAATTTATACGAGCAGTACTTC	CASSRPWDNLYEQYF
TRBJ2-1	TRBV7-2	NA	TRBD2	TGTGCCAGCAGCTTAGGGACCGGGACTAGCGGGTTCTACAATGAGCAGTTCTTC	CASSLGTGTSGFYNEQFF
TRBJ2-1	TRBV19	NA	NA	TGTGCCAGTAGCCCCGCTAGGTCCTACAATGAGCAGTTCTTC	CASSPARSYNEQFF
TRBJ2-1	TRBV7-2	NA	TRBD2	TGTGCCAGCAGCTTCCAAGCGGGAGGGAGGAATGAGCAGTTCTTC	CASSFQAGGRNEQFF
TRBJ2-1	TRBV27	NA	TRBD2	TGTGCCAGCAGTCGCGTCGTGGCTAGCGGGAGGGATGAGCAGTTCTTC	CASSRVVASGRDEQFF
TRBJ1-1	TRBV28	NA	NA	TGTGCCAGCAGTTCCTCCGGGACATTCACTATCACTGAAGCTTTCTTT	CASSSSGTFTITEAFF
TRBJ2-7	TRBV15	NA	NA	TGTGCCACCAGCAGCTCTAGCGCCCTGATGATGGAGCAGTACTTC	CATSSSSALMMEQYF
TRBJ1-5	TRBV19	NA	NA	TGTGCCAGTAGTTCCCGGGCAGGGATGTTCAATCAGCCCCAGCATTTT	CASSSRAGMFNQPQHF
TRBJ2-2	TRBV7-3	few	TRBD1	TGTGCCAGCAGCCCGACAGGGGAAGGTGGAACCGGGGAGCTGTTTTTT	CASSPTGEGGTGELFF
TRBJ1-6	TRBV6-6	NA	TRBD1	TGTGCCAGCAGTAGACAGGGTGGCGGATCTTCACCCCTCCACTTT	CASSRQGGGSSPLHF